A selection of T cell receptor beta chains follows, all from one sample in a study of blood T cell repertoires in COVID-19. TCRdb's table, derived via immunoSEQ multiplex PCR, lists solely in-frame clones and lacks some. The sample records about 86,000 clones, over 80% being singletons. The sample taken for sequencing was peripheral blood. These receptors came from a woman of 80 years or more with active or convalescent COVID-19. CDR3s include the opening cysteine and the closing phenylalanine or tryptophan. Each record gives: clone size, V gene, D gene, J gene, CDR3 protein, CDR3 DNA. The D gene is left open where the match is weak. Size is omitted from some rows. Given values are once, few, many or a class for expanded clones.

.	TRBV6-1	.	TRBJ1-4	CASSELDSQKLFF	TGTGCCAGCAGTGAGCTGGACAGCCAAAAACTGTTTTTT
.	TRBV7-8	.	TRBJ1-4	CASSSPRGNEKLFF	TGTGCCAGCAGCTCGCCCCGGGGAAATGAAAAACTGTTTTTT
.	TRBV3-1/TRBV3-2	.	TRBJ2-5	CASSQDLAAPGTQYF	TGTGCCAGCAGCCAAGATTTGGCTGCCCCAGGGACCCAGTACTTC
.	TRBV13	.	TRBJ1-1	CASSSHRRQNTEAFF	TGTGCCAGCAGCTCCCATCGGCGGCAGAACACTGAAGCTTTCTTT
.	TRBV5-1	TRBD1	TRBJ1-4	CASSLEGGRGQKLFF	TGCGCCAGCAGCTTGGAGGGGGGCAGGGGGCAAAAACTGTTTTTT
.	TRBV3-1/TRBV3-2	TRBD2	TRBJ2-7	CASSQGLAGYEQYF	TGTGCCAGCAGCCAAGGACTAGCGGGCTACGAGCAGTACTTC
few	TRBV6-2/TRBV6-3	TRBD1	TRBJ1-4	CASSTRQGRREKLFF	TGTGCCAGCAGCACAAGACAGGGGAGGCGCGAAAAACTGTTTTTT
.	TRBV5-1	TRBD1	TRBJ1-2	CASSSRTGISYGYTF	TGCGCCAGCAGCTCAAGGACAGGGATAAGCTATGGCTACACCTTC
once	TRBV28	.	TRBJ2-3	CATGLGATDTQYF	TGTGCCACCGGCCTAGGGGCCACAGATACGCAGTATTTT
.	TRBV3-1/TRBV3-2	TRBD1	TRBJ1-2	CASSQGQGHGYTF	TGTGCCAGCAGCCAAGGACAGGGGCATGGCTACACCTTC
once	TRBV4-3	.	TRBJ1-2	CASSQDLNRRWGYTF	TGCGCCAGCAGCCAAGATCTCAACAGGCGCTGGGGCTACACCTTC
.	TRBV24-1	.	TRBJ2-3	CATSDDRTASTDTQYF	TGTGCCACCAGTGATGACCGGACTGCCTCCACAGATACGCAGTATTTT
.	TRBV18	TRBD2	TRBJ2-7	CASSPSGGGYEQYF	TGTGCCAGCTCACCGAGCGGGGGGGGCTACGAGCAGTACTTC
.	TRBV7-6	TRBD1	TRBJ2-2	CASSRIGQGVSGELFF	TGTGCCAGCAGCCGGATTGGACAGGGGGTGTCCGGGGAGCTGTTTTTT
.	TRBV9	TRBD1	TRBJ1-4	CASSVAGVRRGEKLFF	TGTGCCAGCAGCGTAGCAGGGGTCCGCAGGGGGGAAAAACTGTTTTTT
once	TRBV2	TRBD1	TRBJ2-2	CASTRTGGTGELFF	TGTGCCAGCACTCGGACAGGGGGCACCGGGGAGCTGTTTTTT
few	TRBV4-3	.	TRBJ1-5	CASSPGLSPARNQPQHF	TGCGCCAGCAGCCCAGGGTTGTCACCAGCGCGCAATCAGCCCCAGCATTTT
.	TRBV5-5	.	TRBJ1-2	CASSLDTNYGYTF	TGTGCCAGCAGCTTGGACACGAACTATGGCTACACCTTC
.	TRBV7-2	.	TRBJ2-7	CASSLGGGGATYEQYF	TGTGCCAGCAGCTTAGGGGGCGGGGGCGCAACGTACGAGCAGTACTTC
few	TRBV5-8	.	TRBJ2-1	CASSDMLGVSYNEQFF	TGTGCCAGCAGCGATATGTTGGGAGTGTCCTACAATGAGCAGTTCTTC
.	TRBV7-2	TRBD2	TRBJ2-5	CASSLGLAGGHETQYF	TGTGCCAGCAGCTTAGGGTTAGCGGGGGGGCACGAGACCCAGTACTTC
few	TRBV28	.	TRBJ1-6	CASRSPEGDNSPLHF	TGTGCCAGCAGATCCCCCGAGGGTGATAATTCACCCCTCCACTTT
.	TRBV19	.	TRBJ1-2	CASSIGGHNYGYTF	TGTGCCAGTAGTATAGGGGGGCACAACTATGGCTACACCTTC
.	TRBV6-5	.	TRBJ2-5	CASSLTPGVQETQYF	TGTGCCAGCAGCCTCACCCCAGGGGTCCAAGAGACCCAGTACTTC
.	TRBV5-6	.	TRBJ1-3	CASSITAASSGNTIYF	TGTGCCAGCAGTATCACAGCTGCGAGCTCTGGAAACACCATATATTTT
.	TRBV6-5	.	TRBJ2-7	CASSYLHEQYF	TGTGCCAGCAGTTACCTCCACGAGCAGTACTTC
.	TRBV19	.	TRBJ1-5	CASSIRGYNQPQHF	TGTGCCAGTAGTATTAGAGGGTACAATCAGCCCCAGCATTTT
.	TRBV30	TRBD2	TRBJ2-3	CAWSWGGSTDTQYF	TGTGCCTGGAGTTGGGGGGGGAGCACAGATACGCAGTATTTT
.	TRBV2	.	TRBJ2-7	CASTQGAGGGEYEQYF	TGTGCCAGCACACAGGGGGCGGGGGGAGGAGAATACGAGCAGTACTTC
.	TRBV28	.	TRBJ1-2	CASSFGGAPNYGYTF	TGTGCCAGCAGTTTTGGAGGGGCTCCTAACTATGGCTACACCTTC
.	TRBV12-5	TRBD1	TRBJ2-3	CASGSGQGNGDTQYF	TGTGCTAGTGGTTCGGGACAGGGAAATGGAGATACGCAGTATTTT
.	TRBV5-1	TRBD2	TRBJ2-5	CASSPGVGSSGGETQYF	TGCGCCAGCAGCCCCGGGGTCGGGTCTAGCGGTGGAGAGACCCAGTACTTC
.	TRBV4-3	.	TRBJ2-3	CASSQDGSSDTQYF	TGCGCCAGCAGCCAAGACGGGTCTTCAGATACGCAGTATTTT
.	TRBV27	TRBD1	TRBJ2-3	CASSSRDRGADTQYF	TGTGCCAGCAGTTCGCGGGACAGGGGGGCAGATACGCAGTATTTT
.	TRBV2	.	TRBJ1-3	CASSEDRVNTIYF	TGTGCCAGCAGTGAAGACAGGGTTAACACCATATATTTT
once	TRBV4-1	.	TRBJ1-5	CASSQGIRQDDNQPQHF	TGCGCCAGCAGCCAGGGAATTCGACAGGACGACAATCAGCCCCAGCATTTT
.	TRBV9	TRBD2	TRBJ2-3	CASSVARVAGSADTQYF	TGTGCCAGCAGCGTAGCTAGGGTAGCGGGGAGTGCAGATACGCAGTATTTT
.	TRBV30	TRBD2	TRBJ2-1	CAWSVGIAGGSNEQFF	TGTGCCTGGAGTGTAGGGATAGCGGGAGGCTCGAATGAGCAGTTCTTC